The 8 T cell receptor beta chains below all came from one sample that was sequenced in a study of OX40 agonist ivuxolimab in advanced cancers. Libraries were prepared by immunoSEQ multiplex PCR; TCRdb keeps only in-frame clonotypes and omits some of them. In the table there are 65,000 to 95,000 clones, around 92% of which are singletons. Sequencing was performed on CD4+ or CD8+ T cells sorted from blood, taken in a trial of the OX40 agonist ivuxolimab. The source of these receptors is an adult with an advanced solid tumor such as melanoma, head and neck, liver or kidney cancer.

This sequence joins TRBV4-3 and TRBJ1-3; 8 nucleotides match TRBD1. Germline trimming cut 3 bases from V and 2 bases from J; bases unmatched to any gene: 6. Germline assignment: CDR1 LGHNA and CDR2 YSLEER. This CDR3 comprises 16 residues. The CDR3 DNA reads as TGCGCCAGCAGCCAGGTTGACAGGGGACCTGGAAACACCATATATTTT. This sequence encodes CASSQVDRGPGNTIYF.

The chain joins TRBV7-3 to TRBJ2-7; 11 bases agree with TRBD2. Germline loops: CDR1 SGHTA, CDR2 FQGTGA. After removal of 5 bases from V and 0 bases from J, the junction contained 15 bases not matched to a gene. The CDR3 totals 19 residues. CDR3 DNA: TGTGCCAGCAGCACAAGAGGACTAGCGGGCAGCACCCTCTCCTACGAGCAGTACTTC. Its protein is CASSTRGLAGSTLSYEQYF.

The V gene is TRBV28, the J gene TRBJ1-1; D is undetermined. The CDR3 extends over 13 amino acids. The V end lost 7 bases, the J end lost 3 bases, and 12 bases lay between the germline ends. The germline V gene encodes CDR1 MDHEN and CDR2 SYDVKM. CDR3 bases: TGTGCCAGCACCGTAAATGGGGACACTGAAGCTTTCTTT. Translation gives CASTVNGDTEAFF.

The rearrangement uses TRBV30 and TRBJ2-7; 9 positions match TRBD1. This CDR3 has 14 amino acids. With V trimmed by 4 bases and J by 9 bases, 13 bases remained unmatched. Germline V gives CDR1 GTSNPN, CDR2 SVGIG (reference sequence). The CDR3 DNA is TGTGCCTGGAATTGGGGACAGGGCGTCCGGGTGCAGTACTTC. This sequence encodes CAWNWGQGVRVQYF.

The DNA of the CDR3 is TGCGCCAGCATGGCGGGACTAGGAGTCGTCCGCTCCTACGAGCAGTACTTC. It encodes CASMAGLGVVRSYEQYF. The chain carries TRBV10-2 and TRBJ2-7, with 8 bases aligning to TRBD2. CDR1 WSHSY and CDR2 SAAADI come from the germline V gene. After removal of 7 bases from V and 0 bases from J, the junction contained 14 bases not matched to a gene. The CDR3 contains 17 residues.

CDR3 in DNA: TGCGCCAGCAGCACCGACCCGGGCCCTCCCAATGAGCAGTTCTTC. Protein: CASSTDPGPPNEQFF. This chain links TRBV5-1 with TRBJ2-1; no clear D. The CDR3 is 15 amino acids. The V end lost 4 bases, the J end lost 6 bases, and 17 bases lay between the germline ends. The germline CDR1 and CDR2 sequences are SGHRS and YFSETQ.

J is TRBJ1-2 and V is TRBV5-6; D uncertain. The V gene lost 0 bases and the J gene lost 4 bases, with 13 bases spanning the gap. CDR1 SGHDT and CDR2 YYEEEE come from the germline V gene. The CDR3 runs to 15 residues. CDR3 sequence: CASSLVNSDVYGYTF. The CDR3 region has the DNA TGTGCCAGCAGCTTGGTTAACAGCGACGTCTATGGCTACACCTTC.

The CDR3: CASRSGTGSGTQYF. Written as DNA, the CDR3 is TGTGCCAGCAGGTCCGGGACAGGGAGTGGTACGCAGTATTTT. The J gene is TRBJ2-3, the V gene TRBV28; 9 nucleotides align to TRBD1. The CDR3 has 14 amino acids. In germline, CDR1 is MDHEN, CDR2 SYDVKM. Trimming removed 6 bases from V and 8 bases from J; junction bases left unmatched: 9.